A single T cell receptor (beta chain) is shown here with its context. These data are taken from a study of blood T cell repertoires in COVID-19. Measured with immunoSEQ multiplex PCR; TCRdb has only the in-frame clones, and not every one. This sample has around 220,000 clones; over 80% occur once, and the top ten carry 1.5% to 2%. CDR3 size: 15 residues. Germline CDR1 reads SGHVS; CDR2 reads FQNEAQ. With 4 bases removed from V and 6 bases from J, the gap between germline ends came to 18 bases. V gene TRBV7-8 combines with J gene TRBJ1-2; no firm D call. Material for sequencing was PBMCs or T cells enriched from blood (not recorded which). This clonotype was sampled from a woman aged 18-35 years who had recovered from COVID-19. The CDR3 DNA reads as TGTGCCAGCAGCTCTACCCCCGGCGGAGAGGATGGCTACACCTTC. Amino acids: CASSSTPGGEDGYTF.